This T cell receptor (beta chain) was observed in a study of beta chain features in type 1 diabetes. Expressed TCRB transcripts were sequenced because the entire RNA isolate underwent reverse transcription. About 3.6 million reads were obtained on average from naive, central memory and regulatory T cell samples. The protocol was immunoSEQ multiplex PCR, while the TCRdb copy is restricted to in-frame clones and leaves out a portion. The sample contains approximately 360,000 clones, roughly an eighth of which appear only once. Deletions cut 6 bases from V and 0 bases from J, with 5 bases between. Germline V gene lookup returns CDR1 MNHNY and CDR2 SVGAGI (reference sequence). The CDR3 is made up of 12 amino acids. A single heparinised draw of about 120 mL on average was taken per donor. Researchers reported sorting CD4+ naive, central memory, regulatory and stem cell-like memory cells via CD45RO/CCR7/CD25/CD127/CD95/CD27.

Study-wide points: For Type 1 diabetes patients, all four CD4+ subsets carried TCRB CDR3s that were moderately but significantly shorter.

Comments on this clone: Its specificity is not known.

The receptor comes from a young woman with type 1 diabetes. The sequenced sample was naive CD4+ T cells from blood. The chain combines TRBV6-6 with TRBJ1-1, with D maybe TRBD1 (5 bases). The CDR3 bases are TGTGCCAGCAGACAGGTGAACACTGAAGCTTTCTTT. Translation: CASRQVNTEAFF.